This T cell receptor beta chain was sequenced in a study of blood T cell repertoires in COVID-19. Study as a whole: Samples representing acute and convalescent COVID-19 were sourced from the United States, Italy and Spain. T cells, B-cell-depleted T cells, or PBMCs provided the cDNA or gDNA that served as material.

Assay: immunoSEQ multiplex PCR; the TCRdb copy retains only in-frame clones and omits some. In the table there are some 180,000 clones, 82% of which are singletons. Patients at the Seattle site were enrolled during active infection and followed longitudinally. V lost 4 bases, J lost 2 bases, and 11 bases lay in between. The CDR3 is 14 residues long. Germline CDR1 and CDR2: MGHDK and SYGVNS. The source of this sequence is a woman between 55 and 75 years old with COVID-19, enrolled during active disease. The V and J genes are TRBV25-1 and TRBJ1-2; weak D call: TRBD1 (6 bases). The sample consisted of peripheral blood. The CDR3 reads CASSGRTGNYGYTF. CDR3 bases: TGTGCCAGCAGTGGACGCACAGGGAACTATGGCTACACCTTC.